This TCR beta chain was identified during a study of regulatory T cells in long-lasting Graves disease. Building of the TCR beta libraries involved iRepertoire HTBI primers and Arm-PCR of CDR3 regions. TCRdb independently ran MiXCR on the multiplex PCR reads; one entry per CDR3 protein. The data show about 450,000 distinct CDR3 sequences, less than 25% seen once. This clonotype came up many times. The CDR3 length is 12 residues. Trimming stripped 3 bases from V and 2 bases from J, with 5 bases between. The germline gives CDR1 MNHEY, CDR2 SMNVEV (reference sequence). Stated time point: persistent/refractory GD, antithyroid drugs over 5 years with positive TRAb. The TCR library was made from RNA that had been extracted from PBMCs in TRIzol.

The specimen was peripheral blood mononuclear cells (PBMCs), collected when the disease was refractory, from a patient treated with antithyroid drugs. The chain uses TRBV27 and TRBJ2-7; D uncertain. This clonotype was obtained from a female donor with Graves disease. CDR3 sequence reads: CASSFSTYEQYF. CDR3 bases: TGTGCCAGCAGTTTCTCCACCTACGAGCAGTACTTC.